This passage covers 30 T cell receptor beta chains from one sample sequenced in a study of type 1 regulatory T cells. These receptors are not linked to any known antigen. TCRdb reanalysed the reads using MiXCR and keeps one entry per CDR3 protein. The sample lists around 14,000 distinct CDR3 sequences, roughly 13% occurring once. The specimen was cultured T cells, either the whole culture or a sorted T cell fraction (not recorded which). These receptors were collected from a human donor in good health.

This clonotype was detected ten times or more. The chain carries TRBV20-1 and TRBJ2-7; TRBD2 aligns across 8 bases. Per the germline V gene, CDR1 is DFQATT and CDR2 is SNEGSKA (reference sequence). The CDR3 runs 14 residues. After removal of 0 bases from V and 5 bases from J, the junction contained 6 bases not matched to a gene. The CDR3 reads CSARDPRAGDEQYF. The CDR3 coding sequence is TGCAGTGCTAGAGATCCTAGAGCGGGAGACGAGCAGTACTTC.

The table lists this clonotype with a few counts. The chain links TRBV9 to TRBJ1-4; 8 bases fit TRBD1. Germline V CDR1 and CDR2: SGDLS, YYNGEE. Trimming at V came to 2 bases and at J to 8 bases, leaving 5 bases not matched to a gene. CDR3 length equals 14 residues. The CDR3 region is CASSVTGEGEKLFF. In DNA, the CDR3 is TGTGCCAGCAGCGTGACAGGGGAAGGGGAAAAACTGTTTTTT.

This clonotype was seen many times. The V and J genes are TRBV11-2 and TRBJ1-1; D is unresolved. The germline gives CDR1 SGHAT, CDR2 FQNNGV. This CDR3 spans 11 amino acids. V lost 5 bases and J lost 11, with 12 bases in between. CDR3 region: CASSMLTDAFF. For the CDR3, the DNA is TGTGCCAGCAGCATGTTAACGGACGCTTTCTTT.

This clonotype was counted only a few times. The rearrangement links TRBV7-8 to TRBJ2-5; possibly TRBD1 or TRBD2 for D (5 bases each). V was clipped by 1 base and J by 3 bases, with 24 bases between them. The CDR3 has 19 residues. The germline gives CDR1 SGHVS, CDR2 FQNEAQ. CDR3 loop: CASSLGGWWGNGGEETQYF. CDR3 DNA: TGTGCCAGCAGCTTAGGGGGGTGGTGGGGAAATGGTGGGGAAGAGACCCAGTACTTC. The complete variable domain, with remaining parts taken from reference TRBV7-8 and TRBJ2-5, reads GAGVSQSPRYKVAKRGQDVALRCDPISGHVSLFWYQQALGQGPEFLTYFQNEAQLDKSGLPSDRFFAERPEGSVSTLKIQRTQQEDSAVYLCASSLGGWWGNGGEETQYFGPGTRLLVL.

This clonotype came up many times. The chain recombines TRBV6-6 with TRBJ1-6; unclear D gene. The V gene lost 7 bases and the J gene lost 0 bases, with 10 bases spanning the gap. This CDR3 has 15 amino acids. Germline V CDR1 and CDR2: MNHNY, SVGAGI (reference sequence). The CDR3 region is CASIPESSYNSPLHF. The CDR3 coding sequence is TGTGCCAGCATCCCCGAGAGCTCCTATAATTCACCCCTCCACTTT.

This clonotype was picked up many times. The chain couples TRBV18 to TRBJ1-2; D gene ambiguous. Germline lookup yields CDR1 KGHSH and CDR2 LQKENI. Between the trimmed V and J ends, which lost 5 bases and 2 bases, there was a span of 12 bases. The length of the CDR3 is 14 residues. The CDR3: CASSKGNGNYGYTF. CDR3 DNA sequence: TGTGCCAGCTCAAAAGGGAACGGAAACTATGGCTACACCTTC.

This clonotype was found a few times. CDR3 sequence (DNA): TGCAGTGCTAGAGACTACAGGTCGGGCTATGGCTACACCTTC. Protein: CSARDYRSGYGYTF. The chain recombines TRBV20-1 with TRBJ1-2; possibly TRBD1 for D (5 bases). Germline lookup yields CDR1 DFQATT and CDR2 SNEGSKA (reference sequence). CDR3 length: 14 residues. The ends were cut back, 0 bases at V and 4 bases at J, with 12 bases in the middle.

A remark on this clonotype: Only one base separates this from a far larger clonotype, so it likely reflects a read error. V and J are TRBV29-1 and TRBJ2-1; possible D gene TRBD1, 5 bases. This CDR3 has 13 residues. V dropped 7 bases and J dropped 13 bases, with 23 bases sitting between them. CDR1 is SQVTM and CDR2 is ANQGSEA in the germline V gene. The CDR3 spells CSAVDSFKETQFF. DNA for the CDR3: TGCAGCGCCGTCGACAGCTTCAAAGAGACCCAGTTCTTC.

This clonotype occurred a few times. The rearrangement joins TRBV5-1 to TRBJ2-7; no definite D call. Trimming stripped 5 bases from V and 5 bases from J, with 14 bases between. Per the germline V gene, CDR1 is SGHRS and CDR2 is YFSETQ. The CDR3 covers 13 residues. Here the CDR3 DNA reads TGCGCCAGCAGGGTGGGAATTAGCAACGAGCAGTACTTC. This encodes CASRVGISNEQYF. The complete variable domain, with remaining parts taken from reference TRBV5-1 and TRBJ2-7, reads KAGVTQTPRYLIKTRGQQVTLSCSPISGHRSVSWYQQTPGQGLQFLFEYFSETQRNKGNFPGRFSGRQFSNSRSEMNVSTLELGDSALYLCASRVGISNEQYFGPGTRLTVT.

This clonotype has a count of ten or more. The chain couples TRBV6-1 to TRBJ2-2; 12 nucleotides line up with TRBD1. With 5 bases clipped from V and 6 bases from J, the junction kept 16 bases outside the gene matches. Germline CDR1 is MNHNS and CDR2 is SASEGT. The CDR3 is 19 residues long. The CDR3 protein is CASSFTSSGTGGAPGELFF. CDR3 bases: TGTGCCAGCAGTTTCACATCCTCCGGGACAGGGGGCGCCCCCGGGGAGCTGTTTTTT.

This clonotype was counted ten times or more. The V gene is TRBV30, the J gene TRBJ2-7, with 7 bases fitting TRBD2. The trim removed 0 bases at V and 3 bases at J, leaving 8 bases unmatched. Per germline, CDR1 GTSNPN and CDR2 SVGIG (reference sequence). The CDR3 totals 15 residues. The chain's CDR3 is CAWSVLGGSFYEQYF. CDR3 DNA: TGTGCCTGGAGTGTACTGGGCGGGAGTTTCTACGAGCAGTACTTC.

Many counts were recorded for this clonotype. The CDR3 DNA follows: TGCAGTGCTAGTTTGGGGCTAAGCAACTATGGCTACACCTTC. Translation: CSASLGLSNYGYTF. V and J are TRBV20-1 and TRBJ1-2, with a tentative D call TRBD1 (5 bases). The V and J ends lost 3 bases and 2 bases respectively, with 13 bases between them. Germline CDR1 reads DFQATT; CDR2 reads SNEGSKA (reference sequence). The CDR3 length is 14 residues.

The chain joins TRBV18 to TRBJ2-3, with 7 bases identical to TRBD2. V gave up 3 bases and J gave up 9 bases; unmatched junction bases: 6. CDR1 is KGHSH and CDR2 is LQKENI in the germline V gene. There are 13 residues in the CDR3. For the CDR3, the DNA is TGTGCCAGCTCACCCAGTTGGGAGGGCACGCAGTATTTT. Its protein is CASSPSWEGTQYF. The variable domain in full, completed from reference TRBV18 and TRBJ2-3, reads NAGVMQNPRHLVRRRGQEARLRCSPMKGHSHVYWYRQLPEEGLKFMVYLQKENIIDESGMPKERFSAEFPKEGPSILRIQQVVRGDSAAYFCASSPSWEGTQYFGPGTRLTVL.

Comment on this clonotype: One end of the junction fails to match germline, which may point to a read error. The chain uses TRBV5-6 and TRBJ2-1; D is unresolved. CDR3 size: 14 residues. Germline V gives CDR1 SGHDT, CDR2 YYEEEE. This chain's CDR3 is CACSSYGLPGGQFF. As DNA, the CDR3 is TGTGCCTGCAGCTCTTACGGGCTCCCCGGCGGGCAGTTCTTC.

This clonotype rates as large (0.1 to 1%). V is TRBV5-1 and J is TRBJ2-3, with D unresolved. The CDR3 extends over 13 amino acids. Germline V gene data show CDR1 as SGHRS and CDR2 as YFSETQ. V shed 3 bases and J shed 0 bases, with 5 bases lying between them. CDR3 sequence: CASSSFSTDTQYF. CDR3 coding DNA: TGCGCCAGCAGCTCGTTCAGCACAGATACGCAGTATTTT.

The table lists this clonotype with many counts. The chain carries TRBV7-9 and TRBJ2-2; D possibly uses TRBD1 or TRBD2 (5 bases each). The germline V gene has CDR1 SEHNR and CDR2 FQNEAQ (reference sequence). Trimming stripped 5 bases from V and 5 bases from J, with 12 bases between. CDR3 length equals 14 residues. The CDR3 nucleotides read TGTGCCAGCAGCCTCCAGAGGGGAACCGGGGAGCTGTTTTTT. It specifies CASSLQRGTGELFF.

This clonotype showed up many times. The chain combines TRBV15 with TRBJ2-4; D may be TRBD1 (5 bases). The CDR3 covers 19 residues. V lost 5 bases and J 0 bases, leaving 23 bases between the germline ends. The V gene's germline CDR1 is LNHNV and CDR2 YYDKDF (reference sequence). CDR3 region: CATSARDSQGYLAKNIQYF. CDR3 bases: TGTGCCACCAGCGCCCGAGACAGCCAAGGGTACCTAGCCAAAAACATTCAGTACTTC.

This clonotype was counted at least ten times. The CDR3 is CAWSGLRNSPLHF. CDR3 nucleotides: TGTGCCTGGAGTGGTCTTAGGAATTCACCCCTCCACTTT. The chain employs TRBV30 and TRBJ1-6; D unclear. The germline V gene has CDR1 GTSNPN and CDR2 SVGIG (reference sequence). V dropped 1 base and J dropped 7 bases, with 8 bases sitting between them. There are 13 residues in the CDR3.

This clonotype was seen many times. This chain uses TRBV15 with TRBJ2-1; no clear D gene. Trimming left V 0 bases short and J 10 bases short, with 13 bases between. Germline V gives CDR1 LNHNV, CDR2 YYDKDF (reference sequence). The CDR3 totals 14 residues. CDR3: CATSRDVVQPEQFF. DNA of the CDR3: TGTGCCACCAGCAGAGATGTAGTCCAGCCCGAGCAGTTCTTC. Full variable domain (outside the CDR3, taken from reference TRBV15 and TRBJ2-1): DAMVIQNPRYQVTQFGKPVTLSCSQTLNHNVMYWYQQKSSQAPKLLFHYYDKDFNNEADTPDNFQSRRPNTSFCFLDIRSPGLGDTAMYLCATSRDVVQPEQFFGPGTRLTVL.

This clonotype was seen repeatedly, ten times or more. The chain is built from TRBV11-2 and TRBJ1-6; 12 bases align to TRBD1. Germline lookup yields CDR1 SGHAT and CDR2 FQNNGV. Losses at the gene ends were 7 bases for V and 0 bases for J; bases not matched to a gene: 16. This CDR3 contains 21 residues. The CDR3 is CASTPPRDRGQKSSYNSPLHF. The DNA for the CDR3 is TGTGCCAGCACCCCCCCCCGGGACAGGGGGCAAAAAAGCTCCTATAATTCACCCCTCCACTTT.

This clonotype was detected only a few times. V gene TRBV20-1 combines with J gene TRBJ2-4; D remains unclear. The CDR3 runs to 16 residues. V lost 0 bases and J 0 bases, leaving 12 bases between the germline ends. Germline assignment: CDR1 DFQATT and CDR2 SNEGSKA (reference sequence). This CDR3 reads CSARDRNFLAKNIQYF. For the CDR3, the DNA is TGCAGTGCTAGAGATCGGAACTTCCTAGCCAAAAACATTCAGTACTTC.

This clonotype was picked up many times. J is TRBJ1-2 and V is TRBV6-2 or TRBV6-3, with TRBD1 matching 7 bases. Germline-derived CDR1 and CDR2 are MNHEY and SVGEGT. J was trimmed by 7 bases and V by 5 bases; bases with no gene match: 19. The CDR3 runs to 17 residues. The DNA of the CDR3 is TGTGCCAGCAGTGGGCCTTCATCATACAGGGGAGTTTCTGGCTACACCTTC. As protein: CASSGPSSYRGVSGYTF.

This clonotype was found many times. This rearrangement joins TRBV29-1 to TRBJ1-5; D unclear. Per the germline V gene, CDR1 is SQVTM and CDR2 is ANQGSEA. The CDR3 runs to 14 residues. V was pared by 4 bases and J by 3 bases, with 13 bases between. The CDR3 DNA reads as TGCAGCGTTGCTAAGGACGGAGCCAATCAGCCCCAGCATTTT. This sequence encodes CSVAKDGANQPQHF.

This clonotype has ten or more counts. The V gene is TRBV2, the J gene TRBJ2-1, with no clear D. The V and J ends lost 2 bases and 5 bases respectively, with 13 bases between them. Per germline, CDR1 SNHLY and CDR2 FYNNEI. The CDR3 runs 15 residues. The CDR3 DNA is TGTGCCAGCAGTGAACGGAGCTCTTGGGACAATGAGCAGTTCTTC. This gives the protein CASSERSSWDNEQFF.

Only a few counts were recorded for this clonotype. CDR3 coding DNA: TGTGCCTGGAGTAGGGGGGGGTACAATGAGCAGTTCTTC. This codes for CAWSRGGYNEQFF. The chain joins TRBV30 to TRBJ2-1; tentative D call: TRBD2 (7 bases). The CDR3 is 13 amino acids. With 2 bases removed from V and 4 bases from J, the gap between germline ends came to 9 bases. From germline, CDR1 is GTSNPN and CDR2 SVGIG (reference sequence).

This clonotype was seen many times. This chain's CDR3 is CATRMGGNTDTQYF. DNA for the CDR3: TGTGCCACCAGGATGGGAGGGAACACAGATACGCAGTATTTT. This chain connects TRBV15 to TRBJ2-3, with 7 bases fitting TRBD2. V was pared by 6 bases and J by 2 bases, with 5 bases of the junction left unmatched. This CDR3 comprises 14 residues. The germline V gene encodes CDR1 LNHNV and CDR2 YYDKDF (reference sequence).

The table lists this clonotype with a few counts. CDR3 amino acids: CSARDSRSNQPQHF. Written as DNA, the CDR3 is TGCAGTGCTAGAGATAGCAGGAGCAATCAGCCCCAGCATTTT. The V gene is TRBV20-1, the J gene TRBJ1-5; D gene unclear. This CDR3 has 14 amino acids. The V gene lost 0 bases and the J gene lost 1 base, with 7 bases spanning the gap. Germline V lookup: CDR1 DFQATT, CDR2 SNEGSKA (reference sequence).

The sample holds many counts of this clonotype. The CDR3 coding sequence is TGTGCCAGCAGCCAGGCGGGGGCCAGGAGGAATGAGCAGTTCTTC. Amino acids: CASSQAGARRNEQFF. The rearrangement links TRBV7-2 to TRBJ2-1, with D maybe TRBD2 (7 bases). V lost 5 bases and J 7 bases, leaving 18 bases between the germline ends. CDR1 SGHTA and CDR2 FQGNSA come from the germline V gene. This CDR3 is 15 amino acids long.

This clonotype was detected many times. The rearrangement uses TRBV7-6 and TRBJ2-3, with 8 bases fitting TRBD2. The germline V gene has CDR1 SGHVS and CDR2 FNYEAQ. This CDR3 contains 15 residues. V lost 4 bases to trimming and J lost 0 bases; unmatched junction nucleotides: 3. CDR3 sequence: CASSWASGSTDTQYF. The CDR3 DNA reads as TGTGCCAGCAGCTGGGCTAGCGGGAGCACAGATACGCAGTATTTT. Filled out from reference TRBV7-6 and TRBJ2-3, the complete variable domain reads GAGVSQSPRYKVTKRGQDVALRCDPISGHVSLYWYRQALGQGPEFLTYFNYEAQQDKSGLPNDRFSAERPEGSISTLTIQRTEQRDSAMYRCASSWASGSTDTQYFGPGTRLTVL.

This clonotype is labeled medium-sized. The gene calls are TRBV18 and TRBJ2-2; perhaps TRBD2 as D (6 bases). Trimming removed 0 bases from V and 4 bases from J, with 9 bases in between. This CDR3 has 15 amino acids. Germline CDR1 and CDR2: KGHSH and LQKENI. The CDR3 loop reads CASSPPNGGTGELFF. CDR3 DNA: TGTGCCAGCTCACCACCTAACGGGGGCACCGGGGAGCTGTTTTTT.